A single sample is the source of the 8 T cell receptor beta chains below, sequenced in a study of CD8 T cells in ankylosing spondylitis. No antigens are known for them. General observations from the study: Seemingly characteristic of ankylosing spondylitis blood was a TCR beta motif consisting of fewer than 10 highly homologous variants.

Each CDR3 protein is one row after TCRdb ran MiXCR on the 5' RACE reads. In the table there are a few hundred thousand distinct CDR3 sequences, 7.5% to 9% of which are singletons. Sequenced input: blood, either unsorted or a sorted T cell fraction (not recorded which). These receptors were taken from a male donor with ankylosing spondylitis.

The V gene is TRBV5-1, the J gene TRBJ1-1; D call uncertain. Germline-derived CDR1 and CDR2 are SGHRS and YFSETQ. The CDR3 length is 14 residues. Trimming took off 0 bases at V and 5 bases at J, with 11 bases between the two ends. The CDR3 DNA follows: TGCGCCAGCAGCTTGGAGGGCCCCAAGACTGAAGCTTTCTTT. Amino acids: CASSLEGPKTEAFF.

The V gene is TRBV5-1, the J gene TRBJ1-2, with D hard to call. Germline CDR1 is SGHRS and CDR2 is YFSETQ. Trimming removed 4 bases from V and 7 bases from J, with 14 bases in between. The length of the CDR3 is 13 residues. Written as DNA, the CDR3 is TGCGCCAGCAGCGCCGATAAGGCGGGTGGCTACACCTTC. It specifies CASSADKAGGYTF.

The gene calls are TRBV6-1 and TRBJ2-1; 9 bases are shared with TRBD2. The length of the CDR3 is 16 residues. Germline trimming cut 4 bases from V and 6 bases from J; bases unmatched to any gene: 10. Germline V CDR1 and CDR2: MNHNS, SASEGT. The CDR3 sequence is CASSARGSGSLNEQFF. CDR3 nucleotide sequence: TGTGCCAGCAGTGCCCGAGGTAGCGGGAGCCTCAATGAGCAGTTCTTC.

Many counts were recorded for this clonotype. This chain joins TRBV5-1 and TRBJ2-1; tentative D call: TRBD2 (6 bases). The CDR3 extends over 13 amino acids. Germline CDR1 reads SGHRS; CDR2 reads YFSETQ. V was cut by 4 bases and J by 10 bases, with 15 bases left in between. CDR3 in DNA: TGCGCCAGCAGCCCTGGGACTCCCGGAGAGCAGTTCTTC. Translating gives CASSPGTPGEQFF.

The rearrangement joins TRBV5-1 to TRBJ2-3; D is perhaps TRBD2 (6 bases). There are 15 residues in the CDR3. V was cut by 1 base and J by 5 bases, with 14 bases left in between. Per germline, CDR1 SGHRS and CDR2 YFSETQ. In DNA, the CDR3 is TGCGCCAGCAGCTTGAGCGGGTACCTAGGAGATACGCAGTATTTT. Protein: CASSLSGYLGDTQYF.

This clonotype has a count of ten or more. This chain joins TRBV7-7 and TRBJ2-1; 11 positions agree with TRBD2. The length of the CDR3 is 17 residues. Unmatched junction bases numbered 6, after V lost 5 bases and J lost 0 bases. The V gene's germline CDR1 is SSHAT and CDR2 FNYEAQ (reference sequence). The CDR3 DNA sequence: TGTGCCAGCAGCCGGGGACTAGCGGAAAGCTCCTACAATGAGCAGTTCTTC. As protein: CASSRGLAESSYNEQFF.

This clonotype was counted at least ten times. This sequence joins TRBV18 and TRBJ1-5, with D possibly matching TRBD1 (5 bases). Per germline, CDR1 KGHSH and CDR2 LQKENI. With 6 bases removed from V and 5 bases from J, the gap between germline ends came to 8 bases. CDR3 length: 12 amino acids. The CDR3 DNA sequence: TGTGCCAGCTCCCAGGGAGATCAGCCCCAGCATTTT. Its translation is CASSQGDQPQHF.

This chain links TRBV11-1 with TRBJ2-1, with a weak D call TRBD2 (5 bases). CDR3 length equals 18 residues. Germline V gene data show CDR1 as SGHAT and CDR2 as FQDESV (reference sequence). With 5 bases removed from V and 3 bases from J, the gap between germline ends came to 23 bases. The chain's CDR3 is CASSPRVGKSVYYNEQFF. CDR3 nucleotide sequence: TGTGCCAGCAGCCCCCGGGTCGGGAAGTCGGTCTACTACAATGAGCAGTTCTTC. Supplemented by reference TRBV11-1 and TRBJ2-1, the full variable domain reads EAEVAQSPRYKITEKSQAVAFWCDPISGHATLYWYRQILGQGPELLVQFQDESVVDDSQLPKDRFSAERLKGVDSTLKIQPAELGDSAMYLCASSPRVGKSVYYNEQFFGPGTRLTVL.